Listed below are T cell receptor beta chains from one sample, sequenced in a study of blood T cell repertoires in COVID-19. This table comes from immunoSEQ multiplex PCR, and its TCRdb copy is limited to in-frame clones, with some not included. This sample yields about 84,000 clones, of which roughly 80% are seen a single time; roughly a sixth belongs to the top ten. The source material was peripheral blood. All receptors derive from a woman of 80 years or more with acute or convalescent COVID-19. CDR3s include the opening cysteine and the closing phenylalanine or tryptophan. Each record gives: J gene, clone size, D gene, V gene, CDR3 protein, CDR3 DNA. A D gene is named only where the DNA matches it firmly. Clone size is shown for a subset of rows, as once, few, many or a class of expanded clone.

>TRBJ1-2|once|TRBD1|TRBV27
CASGPGVRGDYGYTF
TGTGCCAGCGGCCCCGGGGTCAGGGGGGACTATGGCTACACCTTC
>TRBJ1-3|-|-|TRBV5-1
CASSSTKEGNTIYF
TGCGCCAGCAGCTCGACAAAAGAAGGAAACACCATATATTTT
>TRBJ2-1|-|-|TRBV11-2
CASSPRAGDSYNEQFF
TGTGCCAGCAGCCCTAGGGCCGGGGACTCCTACAATGAGCAGTTCTTC
>TRBJ2-7|-|TRBD1|TRBV6-6
CASRTTGGSYEQYF
TGTGCCAGTAGGACCACAGGGGGATCCTACGAGCAGTACTTC
>TRBJ1-1|-|-|TRBV7-9
CASSRRQVGLNTEAFF
TGTGCCAGCAGCCGACGACAGGTTGGGTTGAACACTGAAGCTTTCTTT
>TRBJ1-2|-|-|TRBV7-2
CASSLGRGNYGYTF
TGTGCCAGCAGCTTGGGCAGGGGCAACTATGGCTACACCTTC
>TRBJ1-1|-|-|TRBV5-6
CASSLGQATMNTEAFF
TGTGCCAGCAGCTTGGGGCAGGCGACTATGAACACTGAAGCTTTCTTT
>TRBJ2-3|-|-|TRBV11-2
CASSSLAEDTQYF
TGTGCCAGCAGCTCCCTAGCTGAAGATACGCAGTATTTT
>TRBJ1-2|-|-|TRBV30
CAWSTPFRLEGYTF
TGTGCCTGGAGTACCCCCTTTCGACTGGAAGGCTACACCTTC
>TRBJ2-3|-|-|TRBV19
CASSKVAGNTDTQYF
TGTGCCAGTAGTAAGGTTGCGGGGAACACAGATACGCAGTATTTT
>TRBJ2-5|-|-|TRBV28
CASSPRGRGQETQYF
TGTGCCAGCAGTCCCCGTGGACGGGGGCAAGAGACCCAGTACTTC
>TRBJ2-3|-|TRBD2|TRBV29-1
CSVVASGSTDTQYF
TGCAGCGTTGTGGCTAGCGGTTCCACAGATACGCAGTATTTT
>TRBJ1-6|-|-|TRBV2
CASRTTSLHNSPLHF
TGTGCCAGCAGGACGACATCCCTTCATAATTCACCCCTCCACTTT
>TRBJ1-2|-|-|TRBV24-1
CATSAGYGYTF
TGTGCCACCAGTGCCGGCTATGGCTACACCTTC
>TRBJ1-1|-|-|TRBV14
CASSQLGGSITNTEAFF
TGTGCCAGCAGCCAATTGGGGGGGAGTATTACGAACACTGAAGCTTTCTTT
>TRBJ2-3|-|-|TRBV6-1
CASSDRGRGGTDTQYF
TGTGCCAGCAGTGATAGGGGGCGGGGGGGCACAGATACGCAGTATTTT
>TRBJ2-1|-|TRBD2|TRBV7-9
CASSWAGGHNEQFF
TGTGCCAGCAGCTGGGCGGGGGGCCACAATGAGCAGTTCTTC
>TRBJ1-5|once|-|TRBV5-6
CASSFNSNQPQHF
TGTGCCAGCAGCTTCAATAGCAATCAGCCCCAGCATTTT
>TRBJ2-7|once|TRBD1|TRBV5-4
CASSSGTGNSYEQYF
TGTGCCAGCAGCAGTGGGACAGGGAACTCCTACGAGCAGTACTTC
>TRBJ2-3|-|-|TRBV4-2
CASSQVLESTDTQYF
TGTGCCAGCAGCCAAGTTCTAGAGAGCACAGATACGCAGTATTTT
>TRBJ1-1|once|-|TRBV19
CASSISGNIAEAFF
TGTGCCAGTAGTATCTCGGGGAATATCGCTGAAGCTTTCTTT
>TRBJ2-7|-|TRBD1|TRBV28
CASSPTGSTYEQYF
TGTGCCAGCAGCCCGACAGGGAGCACCTACGAGCAGTACTTC
>TRBJ2-3|few|TRBD1|TRBV11-3
CASSLKRGRQLVTDTQYF
TGTGCCAGCAGCTTAAAGAGGGGGCGGCAGTTAGTCACAGATACGCAGTATTTT
>TRBJ2-1|-|TRBD1|TRBV12-5
CASGLVGTGGAPVF
TGTGCTAGTGGTTTGGTAGGGACAGGGGGCGCCCCCGTCTTC
>TRBJ1-5|-|-|TRBV7-6
CARSPHRDPPYNQPQHF
TGTGCCCGCAGCCCACACAGGGACCCTCCTTACAATCAGCCCCAGCATTTT
>TRBJ1-5|-|-|TRBV6-6
CASSQGQPQHF
TGTGCCAGCAGCCAGGGGCAGCCCCAGCATTTT
>TRBJ1-5|many|TRBD1|TRBV19
CASSTRTGGGFQPQHF
TGTGCCAGTAGTACCCGGACAGGGGGAGGGTTTCAGCCCCAGCATTTT
>TRBJ1-2|-|TRBD1|TRBV19
CASTDRGDGYTF
TGTGCCAGTACCGACAGGGGTGATGGCTACACCTTC
>TRBJ1-2|-|-|TRBV5-6
CASWRLPGGGYTF
TGTGCCAGCTGGCGACTCCCGGGAGGTGGCTACACCTTC
>TRBJ2-6|-|-|TRBV28
CASSLTQGLSVVLTF
TGTGCCAGCAGTTTAACCCAGGGTCTCTCGGTCGTCCTGACTTTC
>TRBJ2-3|-|TRBD1|TRBV24-1
CATSSGTGGTDTQYF
TGTGCCACCAGTTCCGGGACAGGGGGGACAGATACGCAGTATTTT
>TRBJ2-2|-|TRBD1|TRBV2
CASRTGGFGELFF
TGTGCCAGCCGGACAGGGGGCTTCGGGGAGCTGTTTTTT
>TRBJ2-2|-|-|TRBV28
CASSLRLGDTGELFF
TGTGCCAGCAGTTTACGACTCGGGGACACCGGGGAGCTGTTTTTT
>TRBJ2-4|-|-|TRBV28
CASSLGSRLNIQYF
TGTGCCAGCAGTCTTGGTAGCAGACTAAACATTCAGTACTTC
>TRBJ2-2|-|-|TRBV9
CASSVTGQPTGELFF
TGTGCCAGCAGCGTAACCGGACAGCCTACCGGGGAGCTGTTTTTT
>TRBJ1-3|-|-|TRBV9
CASSKGGSGNTIYF
TGTGCCAGCAGCAAAGGGGGTTCTGGAAACACCATATATTTT
>TRBJ1-1|-|TRBD1|TRBV11-2
CASSQGQGAIRGGGTEAFF
TGTGCCAGCAGCCAGGGACAGGGGGCGATTCGAGGTGGAGGGACTGAAGCTTTCTTT
>TRBJ1-3|-|-|TRBV9
CASSVEGRGTNTIYF
TGTGCCAGCAGCGTAGAGGGCAGGGGAACGAACACCATATATTTT
>TRBJ2-7|-|TRBD1|TRBV9
CASSRAGGYEQYF
TGTGCCAGCTCCAGGGCAGGGGGCTACGAGCAGTACTTC
>TRBJ2-2|-|TRBD1|TRBV7-3
CASRNRGQRTGELFF
TGTGCCAGCAGGAACAGGGGCCAACGCACCGGGGAGCTGTTTTTT
>TRBJ2-2|-|-|TRBV6-4
CASSEQGGTGELFF
TGTGCCAGCAGTGAACAGGGCGGAACCGGGGAGCTGTTTTTT
>TRBJ2-7|-|-|TRBV18
CASSPPGHGRYEQYF
TGTGCCAGCTCACCACCGGGACACGGACGCTACGAGCAGTACTTC
>TRBJ1-1|-|-|TRBV12-3/TRBV12-4
CASSVQKAFF
TGTGCCAGCAGTGTTCAAAAAGCTTTCTTT
>TRBJ1-2|-|TRBD1|TRBV5-5
CASSLQGDYGYTF
TGTGCCAGCAGCTTGCAGGGGGACTATGGCTACACCTTC
>TRBJ1-2|-|-|TRBV2
CASSEARRTEGYTF
TGTGCCAGCAGCGAAGCAAGACGGACTGAGGGCTACACCTTC
>TRBJ1-1|-|-|TRBV6-4
CASSEAGMNTEAFF
TGTGCCAGCAGTGAAGCAGGGATGAACACTGAAGCTTTCTTT
>TRBJ1-6|-|-|TRBV4-1
CASSQVWTGSSYNSPLHF
TGCGCCAGCAGCCAAGTATGGACGGGAAGCTCCTATAATTCACCCCTCCACTTT
>TRBJ2-3|few|TRBD2|TRBV3-1/TRBV3-2
CASSLSGGITDTQYF
TGTGCCAGCAGCCTCAGCGGGGGAATCACAGATACGCAGTATTTT
>TRBJ1-2|-|-|TRBV6-2/TRBV6-3
CASSRPGQANYGYTF
TGTGCCAGCAGTAGGCCGGGACAAGCAAACTATGGCTACACCTTC
>TRBJ2-1|-|-|TRBV29-1
CSVEQGADEQFF
TGCAGCGTCGAACAGGGCGCCGATGAGCAGTTCTTC
>TRBJ1-2|-|-|TRBV5-5
CASSLGVSNYGYTF
TGTGCCAGCAGCTTAGGGGTGTCTAACTATGGCTACACCTTC
>TRBJ1-1|-|TRBD1|TRBV11-3
CASSSRTGNTEAFF
TGTGCCAGCAGCTCAAGGACAGGGAACACTGAAGCTTTCTTT
>TRBJ2-2|few|-|TRBV10-2
CASSDPTRPPKNTGELFF
TGCGCCAGCAGTGACCCGACTAGGCCCCCAAAGAACACCGGGGAGCTGTTTTTT
>TRBJ1-2|-|TRBD1|TRBV6-5
CASSPNRGGFGYTF
TGTGCCAGCAGCCCCAACAGGGGGGGGTTTGGCTACACCTTC
>TRBJ1-2|-|TRBD1|TRBV28
CASSLGQGPYGYTF
TGTGCCAGCAGTTTGGGACAGGGGCCTTATGGCTACACCTTC
>TRBJ1-6|-|-|TRBV14
CASSQASPLHF
TGTGCCAGCAGCCAGGCATCACCCCTCCACTTT
>TRBJ2-2|-|TRBD1|TRBV5-1
CASSLGTGITGELFF
TGCGCCAGCAGCTTGGGGACAGGGATAACCGGGGAGCTGTTTTTT
>TRBJ1-2|-|-|TRBV7-9
CASSLGDMTLYGYTF
TGTGCCAGCAGCCTGGGGGACATGACCTTATATGGCTACACCTTC
>TRBJ2-7|-|-|TRBV27
CASSLTGSATYEQYF
TGTGCCAGCAGTTTGACCGGCAGCGCGACCTACGAGCAGTACTTC